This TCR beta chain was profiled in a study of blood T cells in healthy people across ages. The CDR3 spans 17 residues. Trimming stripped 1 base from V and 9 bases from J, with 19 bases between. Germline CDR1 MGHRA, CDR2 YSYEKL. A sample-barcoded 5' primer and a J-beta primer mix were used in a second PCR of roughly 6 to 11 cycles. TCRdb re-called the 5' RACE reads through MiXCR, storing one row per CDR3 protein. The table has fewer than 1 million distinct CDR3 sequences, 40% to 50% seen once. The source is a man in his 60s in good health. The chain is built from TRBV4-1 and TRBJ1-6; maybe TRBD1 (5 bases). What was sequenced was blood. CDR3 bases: TGCGCCAGCAGCCAAGTCACAGGCCCTAAGACTAGTTCACCCCTCCACTTT. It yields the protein CASSQVTGPKTSSPLHF.